The sequence of this T cell receptor (beta chain) was determined in a study of T cell responses to AZD1222 COVID-19 vaccine. Study conclusions and caveats: Mostly white British, mostly female donors; authors suggested clonal diversity may be underestimated. Baseline serology detected seropositivity in only 5 or 6 AZD1222 recipients.

Looked up from germline, CDR1 is SGHTA and CDR2 is FQGNSA. The CDR3 extends over 14 amino acids. With 1 base removed from V and 6 bases from J, the gap between germline ends came to 10 bases. Measured with immunoSEQ multiplex PCR; TCRdb has only the in-frame clones, and not every one. The table has 250,000 to 300,000 clones, 90% to 95% seen once. As regards this clone: Its target is unknown.

The rearrangement links TRBV7-2 to TRBJ2-1; D remains unclear. Sequenced material: peripheral blood, taken 28 days after the second AZD1222 dose. The source of this sequence is an adult who received the AZD1222 COVID-19 vaccine. CDR3 protein: CASSLGALTNEQFF. CDR3 DNA sequence: TGTGCCAGCAGCTTAGGGGCTTTAACCAATGAGCAGTTCTTC.